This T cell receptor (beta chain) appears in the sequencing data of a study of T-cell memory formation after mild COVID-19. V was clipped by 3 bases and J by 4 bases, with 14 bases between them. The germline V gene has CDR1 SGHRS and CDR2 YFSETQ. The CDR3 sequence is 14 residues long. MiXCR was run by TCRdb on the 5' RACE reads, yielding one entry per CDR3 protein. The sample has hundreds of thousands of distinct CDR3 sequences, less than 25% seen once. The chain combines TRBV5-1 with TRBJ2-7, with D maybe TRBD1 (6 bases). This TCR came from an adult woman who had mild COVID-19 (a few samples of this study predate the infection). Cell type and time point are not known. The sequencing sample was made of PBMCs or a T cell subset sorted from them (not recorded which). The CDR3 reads CASSSGQPIYEQYF. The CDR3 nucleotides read TGCGCCAGCAGCTCTGGACAGCCGATTTACGAGCAGTACTTC.